The present TCR beta chain was sequenced within a study of CD8+ T cells in alopecia areata. Study-level information: Tofacitinib administration persisted for 6 to 18 months, succeeded by 6 months off drug. Whole-study results and caveats: Affected scalp, especially in alopecia totalis/universalis, had a higher clonality than normal scalp did.

In each case, RNA was isolated and then reverse transcribed into cDNA as the sequencing template. Assay: immunoSEQ multiplex PCR; the TCRdb copy retains only in-frame clones and omits some. The sample has some 5,000 clones; around 60% are singletons. Patients with alopecia areata provided lesional scalp punch biopsies as well as peripheral blood. Worth noting for this clone: Its antigen is not known.

The CDR3 covers 19 residues. The V gene lost 0 bases and the J gene lost 2 bases, with 23 bases spanning the gap. CDR1 is SGHDN, CDR2 FVKESK, per germline. The TCR comes from a human donor with alopecia areata. The gene calls are TRBV14 and TRBJ2-7; either TRBD1 or TRBD2 may fit D (5 bases each). Specimen: skin, collected at week 0. CDR3 nucleotides: TGTGCCAGCAGCCAAGAGGGGGTCAGAGATGGGTTTAGGACCTACGAGCAGTACTTC. It translates to CASSQEGVRDGFRTYEQYF.